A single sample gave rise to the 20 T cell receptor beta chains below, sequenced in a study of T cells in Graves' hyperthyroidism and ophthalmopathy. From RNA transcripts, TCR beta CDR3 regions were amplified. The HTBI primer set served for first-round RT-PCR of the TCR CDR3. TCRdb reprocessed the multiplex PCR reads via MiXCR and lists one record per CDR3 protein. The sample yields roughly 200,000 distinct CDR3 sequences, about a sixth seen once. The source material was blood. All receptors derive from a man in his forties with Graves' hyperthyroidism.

The CDR3 nucleotides read TGTGCCAGCAGTTACGAGGGGGCGAGCACAGATACGCAGTATTTT. Translation: CASSYEGASTDTQYF. The chain employs TRBV6-5 and TRBJ2-3, with 7 bases fitting TRBD1. CDR1 is MNHEY, CDR2 SVGAGI, per germline. Losses at the gene ends were 2 bases for V and 0 bases for J; bases not matched to a gene: 2. The CDR3 covers 15 residues.

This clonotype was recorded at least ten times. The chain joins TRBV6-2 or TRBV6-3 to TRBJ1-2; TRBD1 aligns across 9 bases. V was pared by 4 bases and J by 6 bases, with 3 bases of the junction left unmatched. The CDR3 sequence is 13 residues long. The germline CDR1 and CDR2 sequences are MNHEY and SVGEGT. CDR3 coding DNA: TGTGCCAGCAGTTGGACAGGGGACGATGGCTACACCTTC. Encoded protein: CASSWTGDDGYTF.

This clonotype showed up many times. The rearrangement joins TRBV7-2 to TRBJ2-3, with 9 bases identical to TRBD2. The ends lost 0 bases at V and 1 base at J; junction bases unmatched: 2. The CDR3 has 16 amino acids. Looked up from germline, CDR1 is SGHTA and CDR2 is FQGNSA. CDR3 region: CASSLAAGGGTDTQYF. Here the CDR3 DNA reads TGTGCCAGCAGCTTAGCTGCGGGGGGGGGCACAGATACGCAGTATTTT.

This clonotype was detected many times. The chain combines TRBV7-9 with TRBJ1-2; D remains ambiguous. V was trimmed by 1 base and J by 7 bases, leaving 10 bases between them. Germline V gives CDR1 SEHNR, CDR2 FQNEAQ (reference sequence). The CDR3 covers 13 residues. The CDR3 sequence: CASSLGEVFGYTF. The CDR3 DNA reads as TGTGCCAGCAGCTTAGGAGAGGTGTTTGGCTACACCTTC.

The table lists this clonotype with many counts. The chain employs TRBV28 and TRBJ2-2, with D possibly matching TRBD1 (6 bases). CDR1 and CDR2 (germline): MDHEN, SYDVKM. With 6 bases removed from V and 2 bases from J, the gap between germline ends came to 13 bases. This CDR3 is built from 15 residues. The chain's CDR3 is CASRDRQVNTGELFF. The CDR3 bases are TGTGCCAGCAGAGACAGACAGGTCAACACCGGGGAGCTGTTTTTT.

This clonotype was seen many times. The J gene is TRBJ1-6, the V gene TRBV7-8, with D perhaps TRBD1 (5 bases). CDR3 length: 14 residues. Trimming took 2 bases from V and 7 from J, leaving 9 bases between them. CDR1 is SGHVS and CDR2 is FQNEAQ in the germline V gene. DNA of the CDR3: TGTGCCAGCAGCTTAATGGGGGGAAATTCACCCCTCCACTTT. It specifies CASSLMGGNSPLHF.

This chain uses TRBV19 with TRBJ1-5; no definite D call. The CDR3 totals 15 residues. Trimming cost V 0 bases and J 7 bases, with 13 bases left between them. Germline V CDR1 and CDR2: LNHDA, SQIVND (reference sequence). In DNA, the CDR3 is TGTGCCAGTAGTATAGACGGCAGAGTAGGACAGCCCCAGCATTTT. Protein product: CASSIDGRVGQPQHF.

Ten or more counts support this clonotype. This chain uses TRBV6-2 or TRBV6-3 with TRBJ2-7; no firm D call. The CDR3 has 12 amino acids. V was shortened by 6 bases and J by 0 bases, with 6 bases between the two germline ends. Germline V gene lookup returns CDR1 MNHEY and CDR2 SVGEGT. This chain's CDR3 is CASSQYSYEQYF. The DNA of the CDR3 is TGTGCCAGCAGCCAGTACTCCTACGAGCAGTACTTC.

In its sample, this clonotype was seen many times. The CDR3 reads CASSDQQANYGYTF. DNA of the CDR3: TGTGCCAGCAGTGACCAGCAAGCTAACTATGGCTACACCTTC. The chain combines TRBV2 with TRBJ1-2; D gene unclear. The CDR3 is made up of 14 amino acids. V was cut by 3 bases and J by 0 bases, with 8 bases left in between. CDR1 is SNHLY and CDR2 is FYNNEI in the germline V gene.

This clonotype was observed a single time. The CDR3 DNA sequence: TGTGCCAGCACCCGGGACAGCGGGGAGACCCAGTACTTC. Residues: CASTRDSGETQYF. The chain is built from TRBV2 and TRBJ2-5; TRBD1 might be the D (7 bases). Germline lookup yields CDR1 SNHLY and CDR2 FYNNEI. The CDR3 spans 13 residues. V was cut by 7 bases and J by 5 bases, with 14 bases left in between.

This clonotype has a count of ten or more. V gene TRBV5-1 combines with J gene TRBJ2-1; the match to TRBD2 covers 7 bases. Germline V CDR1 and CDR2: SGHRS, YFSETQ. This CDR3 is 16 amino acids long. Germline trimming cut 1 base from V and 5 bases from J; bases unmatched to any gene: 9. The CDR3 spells CASSLRERGSHNEQFF. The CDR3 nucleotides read TGCGCCAGCAGCTTGCGGGAGCGGGGTTCACACAATGAGCAGTTCTTC.

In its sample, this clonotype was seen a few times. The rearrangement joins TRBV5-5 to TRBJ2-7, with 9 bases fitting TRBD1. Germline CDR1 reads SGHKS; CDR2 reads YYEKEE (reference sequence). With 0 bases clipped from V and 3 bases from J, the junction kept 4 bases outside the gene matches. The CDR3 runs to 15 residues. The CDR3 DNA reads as TGTGCCAGCAGCTTGGAGGGACAGGGATACTACGAGCAGTACTTC. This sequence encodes CASSLEGQGYYEQYF.

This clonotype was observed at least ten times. The CDR3 here is CASSPRTELAKNIQYF. The CDR3 coding sequence is TGTGCCAGCAGTCCGCGGACAGAACTAGCCAAAAACATTCAGTACTTC. The chain carries TRBV28 and TRBJ2-4; a weak D match, TRBD1 (6 bases). V lost 5 bases, J lost 0 bases, and 14 bases lay in between. CDR3 length: 16 amino acids. Germline CDR1 MDHEN, CDR2 SYDVKM.

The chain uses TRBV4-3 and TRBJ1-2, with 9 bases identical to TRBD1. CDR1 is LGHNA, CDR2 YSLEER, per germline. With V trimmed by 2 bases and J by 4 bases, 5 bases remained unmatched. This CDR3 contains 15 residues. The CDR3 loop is CASSQSTGGVYGYTF. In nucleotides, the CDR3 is TGCGCCAGCAGCCAATCAACAGGGGGCGTCTATGGCTACACCTTC.

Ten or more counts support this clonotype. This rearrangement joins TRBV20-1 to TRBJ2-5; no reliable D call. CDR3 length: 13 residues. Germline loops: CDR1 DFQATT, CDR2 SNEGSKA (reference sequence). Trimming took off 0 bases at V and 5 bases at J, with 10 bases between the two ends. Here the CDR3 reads CSARENARETQYF. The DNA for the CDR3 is TGCAGTGCTAGAGAAAACGCCCGCGAGACCCAGTACTTC.

The CDR3, as DNA: TGCAGTGCAAGACCCTCGGGACAGGGGGCTAACAATGAGCAGTTCTTC. This codes for CSARPSGQGANNEQFF. V and J are TRBV20-1 and TRBJ2-1, with TRBD1 identical over 12 bases. The CDR3 is 16 amino acids. Germline V gene lookup returns CDR1 DFQATT and CDR2 SNEGSKA (reference sequence). The ends lost 6 bases at V and 5 bases at J; junction bases unmatched: 11.

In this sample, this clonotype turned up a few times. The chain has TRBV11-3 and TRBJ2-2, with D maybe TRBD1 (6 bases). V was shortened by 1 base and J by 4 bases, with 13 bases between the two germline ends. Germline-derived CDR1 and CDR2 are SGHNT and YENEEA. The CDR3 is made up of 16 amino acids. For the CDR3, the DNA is TGTGCCAGCAGCTTAGTGAGTGGGACACCCACCGGGGAGCTGTTTTTT. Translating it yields CASSLVSGTPTGELFF. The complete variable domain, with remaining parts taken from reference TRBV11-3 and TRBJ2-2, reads EAGVVQSPRYKIIEKKQPVAFWCNPISGHNTLYWYLQNLGQGPELLIRYENEEAVDDSQLPKDRFSAERLKGVDSTLKIQPAELGDSAVYLCASSLVSGTPTGELFFGEGSRLTVL.

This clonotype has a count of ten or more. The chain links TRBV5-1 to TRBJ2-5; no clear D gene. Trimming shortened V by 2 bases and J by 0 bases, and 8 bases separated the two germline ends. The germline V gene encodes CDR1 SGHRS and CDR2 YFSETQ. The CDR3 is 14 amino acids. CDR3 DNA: TGCGCCAGCAGCTTCCTGACGGACCAAGAGACCCAGTACTTC. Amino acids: CASSFLTDQETQYF.

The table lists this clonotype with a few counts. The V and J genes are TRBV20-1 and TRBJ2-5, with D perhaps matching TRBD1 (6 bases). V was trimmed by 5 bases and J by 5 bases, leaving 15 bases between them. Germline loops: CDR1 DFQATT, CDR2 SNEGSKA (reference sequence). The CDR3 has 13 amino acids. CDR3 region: CSAFTGYSETQYF. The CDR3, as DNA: TGCAGTGCTTTTACAGGGTATTCGGAGACCCAGTACTTC.

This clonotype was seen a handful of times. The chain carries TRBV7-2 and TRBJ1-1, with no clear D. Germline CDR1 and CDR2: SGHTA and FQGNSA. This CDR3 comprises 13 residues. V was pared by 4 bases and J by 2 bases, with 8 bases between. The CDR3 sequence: CASSSRYNTEAFF. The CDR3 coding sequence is TGTGCCAGCAGCTCAAGATATAACACTGAAGCTTTCTTT. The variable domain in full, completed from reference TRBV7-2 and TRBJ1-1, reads GAGVSQSPSNKVTEKGKDVELRCDPISGHTALYWYRQSLGQGLEFLIYFQGNSAPDKSGLPSDRFSAERTGGSVSTLTIQRTQQEDSAVYLCASSSRYNTEAFFGQGTRLTVV.